This is a list of T cell receptor beta chains from one sample in a study of CD8+ T cells in alopecia areata. Generated by immunoSEQ multiplex PCR, the TCRdb table keeps only in-frame clones and is missing some. This sample has about 76,000 clones, with around 67% found just once. The sample consisted of CD8+ T cells sorted from blood, taken at week 24, from a patient treated with tofacitinib. These receptors all come from a human donor with alopecia areata. Both conserved end residues are part of each CDR3. The order of the fields is clone size, J gene, V gene, D gene, CDR3 DNA, CDR3 protein. The D gene is left open where the match is weak. Size values are once, few and many counts, or a class for expanded clones, and some rows have none.

many TRBJ2-7 TRBV4-3 . TGCGCCAGCAGCCCCTGGACGGCTGGGGCCTACGAGCAGTACTTC CASSPWTAGAYEQYF
. TRBJ2-1 TRBV5-1 TRBD2 TGCGCCAGCAGCTTGGCCCCTCGCGGGGGGCCCTACAATGAGCAGTTCTTC CASSLAPRGGPYNEQFF
. TRBJ2-1 TRBV29-1 . TGCAGCCCGAGAGCCCTCGGGAACAATGAGCAGTTCTTC CSPRALGNNEQFF
few TRBJ2-7 TRBV7-4 . TGTGCCAGCAGCTTAGATCCCACGTTCTCCTACGAGCAGTACTTC CASSLDPTFSYEQYF
few TRBJ1-2 TRBV7-2 . TGTGCCAGCAGCTTATTCAGTTCTCAGGCCTCTAACTATGGCTACACCTTC CASSLFSSQASNYGYTF
. TRBJ2-1 TRBV14 TRBD2 TGTGCCAGCAGCCAAGCGGGAGGGCCGTGGGAGATTGAGCAGTTCTTC CASSQAGGPWEIEQFF
. TRBJ2-3 TRBV7-6 TRBD2 TGTGCCAGCAGCTCAAGGTCGGTGGCTAGCGGGAGCCCCACAGATACGCAGTATTTT CASSSRSVASGSPTDTQYF
few TRBJ2-3 TRBV7-2 TRBD2 TGTGCCAGCAACCAACTAGCGCACAGCACAGATACGCAGTATTTT CASNQLAHSTDTQYF
few TRBJ2-7 TRBV27 . TGTGCCAGCAGCCAAACTACTAGGAACGAGCAGTACTTC CASSQTTRNEQYF
few TRBJ2-5 TRBV4-1 TRBD2 TGCGCCAGCAGCCCGACTAGCGGGGGGCAAGAGACCCAGTACTTC CASSPTSGGQETQYF
. TRBJ2-7 TRBV15 TRBD1 TGTGCCACCAGCGGAGTGGGGACAGGCGGCGAGCAGTACTTC CATSGVGTGGEQYF
. TRBJ2-7 TRBV7-6 TRBD2 TGTGCCAGCAGCCTCACCGACAGGGGGACTAGCGGGAGTAGGTCCTACGAGCAGTACTTC CASSLTDRGTSGSRSYEQYF
. TRBJ2-1 TRBV27 TRBD2 TGTGCCAGCAGTCAATGGGGGGAGGGCGGTGTTGGCAATGAGCAGTTCTTC CASSQWGEGGVGNEQFF
many TRBJ2-3 TRBV7-2 . TGTGCCAGCAGCTTCCTTGCCCACAGGGAGAACACAGATACGCAGTATTTT CASSFLAHRENTDTQYF
few TRBJ2-1 TRBV7-3 . TGTGCCAGCAGCTTAAGGACAACAGTGAGCTCCTACAATGAGCAGTTCTTC CASSLRTTVSSYNEQFF